The clone carrying this T cell receptor beta chain was observed a handful of times. The antigen remains unidentified. These data belong to a study of response to subunit inactivated influenza vaccine. TCRdb fed the RT-PCR reads into MiXCR, producing one record per CDR3 protein. Of 860,000 or so distinct CDR3 sequences listed, 21% were seen once; the top ten hold roughly a tenth. Study-wide results and limits: A suggestion made by the authors is that each seasonal influenza vaccination recruits few new T cells.

Specimen: PBMCs from blood, collected 5 days after vaccination. The clonotype was recovered from a man aged 45-65 years who received an inactivated influenza vaccine.

Here the CDR3 DNA reads TGTGCCAGCAGTTACCCCCGAGACGGGAGGACGGGCGGGGAGCTGTTTTTT. This sequence encodes CASSYPRDGRTGGELFF. This chain uses TRBV6-5 with TRBJ2-2; the match to TRBD2 covers 7 bases. J gave up 7 bases and V 2 bases, and 13 bases lay outside the gene matches. This CDR3 is 17 amino acids long. Germline lookup yields CDR1 MNHEY and CDR2 SVGAGI.